One and the same sample provided the 21 T cell receptor beta chains below, sequenced in a study of cytomegalovirus exposure and HLA in healthy donors. The PCR made use of 60 Vbeta and 13 Jbeta primers. Generated by immunoSEQ multiplex PCR, the TCRdb table keeps only in-frame clones and is missing some. The sample shows roughly 180,000 clones, 65% to 85% of them seen only once. The sequencing sample was made of PBMCs. The origin of the receptors is a woman aged 50 to 60 in good health and CMV-seropositive.

CDR3 protein: CATSRFAQANTEAFF. CDR3 nucleotides: TGTGCCACCAGCAGGTTTGCACAGGCGAACACTGAAGCTTTCTTT. The J gene is TRBJ1-1, the V gene TRBV15; perhaps TRBD1 as D (5 bases). Deletions cut 3 bases from V and 1 base from J, with 12 bases between. The CDR3 extends over 15 amino acids. CDR1 is LNHNV and CDR2 is YYDKDF in the germline V gene (reference sequence).

The genes are TRBV7-9 and TRBJ2-1; possibly TRBD1 for D (7 bases). Germline V gene lookup returns CDR1 SEHNR and CDR2 FQNEAQ (reference sequence). V was cut by 8 bases and J by 6 bases, with 23 bases left in between. The CDR3 has 16 amino acids. CDR3 bases: TGTGCCAGCGATCAATTCGGGGGACAGCCGGTCAATGAGCAGTTCTTC. As protein: CASDQFGGQPVNEQFF.

The chain recombines TRBV7-8 with TRBJ1-1, with D unresolved. Trimming stripped 1 base from V and 4 bases from J, with 10 bases between. CDR3 length: 14 residues. Germline V gene lookup returns CDR1 SGHVS and CDR2 FQNEAQ. CDR3 protein: CASSLVGASTEAFF. The CDR3, as DNA: TGTGCCAGCAGCTTAGTGGGAGCGAGCACTGAAGCTTTCTTT.

V usage is TRBV5-1 and J usage is TRBJ2-3; 7 positions match TRBD2. Germline CDR1 is SGHRS and CDR2 is YFSETQ. The ends lost 7 bases at V and 2 bases at J; junction bases unmatched: 13. The CDR3 loop spans 16 amino acids. The CDR3 DNA reads TGCGCCAGCTCTCCTGCCCGGGACTACCTCACAGATACGCAGTATTTT. It encodes CASSPARDYLTDTQYF.

The rearrangement links TRBV4-2 to TRBJ2-3; the match to TRBD2 covers 7 bases. CDR1 and CDR2 (germline): LGHNA, YNFKEQ. The trim removed 1 base at V and 2 bases at J, leaving 6 bases unmatched. The CDR3 covers 16 residues. CDR3 sequence reads: CASSQVGGGLTDTQYF. The CDR3 DNA follows: TGTGCCAGCAGCCAAGTAGGCGGGGGTCTCACAGATACGCAGTATTTT.

This clone appeared a few times. The V and J genes are TRBV4-1 and TRBJ2-7; 9 nucleotides agree with TRBD2. The CDR3 is 17 amino acids. The germline gives CDR1 MGHRA, CDR2 YSYEKL. V shed 1 base, J shed 4 bases, and the junction held 11 bases outside the gene matches. The CDR3 region is CASSQVVQGTSSYEQYF. CDR3 DNA sequence: TGCGCCAGCAGCCAAGTGGTTCAGGGGACTAGCAGTTACGAGCAGTACTTC.

This clone was recorded a few times. The rearrangement joins TRBV18 to TRBJ2-2; 10 positions match TRBD1. V lost 3 bases, J lost 7 bases, and 2 bases stayed unmatched. This CDR3 has 14 residues. CDR1 is KGHSH, CDR2 LQKENI, per germline. CDR3 loop: CASSPGTGDGELFF. DNA of the CDR3: TGTGCCAGCTCACCCGGGACAGGGGACGGGGAGCTGTTTTTT.

This chain links TRBV2 with TRBJ1-5, with TRBD1 matching 8 bases. The J segment lost 2 bases and the V segment lost 6 bases, leaving 3 bases of the junction unmatched. CDR1 and CDR2 (germline): SNHLY, FYNNEI. The CDR3 contains 14 residues. CDR3 sequence: CASRQGAGNQPQHF. The CDR3 DNA sequence: TGTGCCAGCAGGCAGGGGGCTGGCAATCAGCCCCAGCATTTT.

The chain has TRBV6-5 and TRBJ2-7, with TRBD2 matching 8 bases. The DNA end is a closer match to TRBJ2-5, so the J assignment may be wrong. Germline V gives CDR1 MNHEY, CDR2 SVGAGI. The length of the CDR3 is 15 residues. DNA for the CDR3: TGTGCCAGCACCTCCTCGGGGGGGCTACAAGAGACCCAGTACTTC. Its protein product is CASTSSGGLQETQYF.

The CDR3 DNA sequence: TGTGCCAGCAGCCGAGTGATGAACACTGAAGCTTTCTTT. Its protein is CASSRVMNTEAFF. The genes are TRBV4-2 and TRBJ1-1; D remains ambiguous. The CDR3 has 13 residues. Germline V gene sequence: CDR1 LGHNA, CDR2 YNFKEQ. The V and J ends lost 4 bases and 0 bases respectively, with 6 bases between them.

V usage is TRBV10-3 and J usage is TRBJ2-7, with D possibly being TRBD2 (5 bases). The CDR3 runs 13 residues. V was pared by 3 bases and J by 7 bases, with 13 bases between. Germline loops: CDR1 ENHRY, CDR2 SYGVKD. CDR3 nucleotides: TGTGCCATCAGTGAAACTAGTTCGGGTGAGCAGTACTTC. Its protein product is CAISETSSGEQYF.

The CDR3 loop reads CASSVASLANEQFF. The CDR3 nucleotides are TGTGCCAGCAGCGTAGCATCGCTAGCGAACGAGCAGTTCTTC. The V call is TRBV9, the J call TRBJ2-1, with D tentatively TRBD2 (6 bases). Germline lookup yields CDR1 SGDLS and CDR2 YYNGEE. The length of the CDR3 is 14 residues. Trimming removed 0 bases from V and 10 bases from J, with 14 bases in between. The variable domain in full, with the rest retrieved from reference TRBV9 and TRBJ2-1, is DSGVTQTPKHLITATGQRVTLRCSPRSGDLSVYWYQQSLDQGLQFLIQYYNGEERAKGNILERFSAQQFPDLHSELNLSSLELGDSALYFCASSVASLANEQFFGPGTRLTVL.

This rearrangement joins TRBV6-5 to TRBJ1-2; D gene unclear. Germline V gives CDR1 MNHEY, CDR2 SVGAGI. The length of the CDR3 is 14 residues. The V end was cut by 5 bases, the J end by 5 bases, with 15 bases between. The CDR3 protein is CASSPDFELYGYTF. CDR3 DNA: TGTGCCAGCAGTCCGGACTTTGAGCTTTATGGCTACACCTTC.

The chain recombines TRBV6-5 with TRBJ2-5; TRBD2 is a possible D gene (6 bases). The CDR3 contains 16 residues. Trimming stripped 0 bases from V and 1 base from J, with 12 bases between. CDR1 and CDR2 from the germline V gene are MNHEY and SVGAGI. The CDR3 reads CASSYSGGGGQETQYF. The DNA for the CDR3 is TGTGCCAGCAGTTACTCGGGGGGAGGAGGCCAAGAGACCCAGTACTTC.

Remarks on this clone: Other DNA sequences in this specimen translate into the identical CDR3. DNA for the CDR3: TGTGCCACCAGCAGAGGGGACAGCTCTGGAAACACCATATATTTT. It is translated as CATSRGDSSGNTIYF. This chain connects TRBV15 to TRBJ1-3; 7 positions agree with TRBD1. The CDR3 totals 15 residues. With 1 base clipped from V and 0 bases from J, the junction kept 0 bases outside the gene matches. Looked up from germline, CDR1 is LNHNV and CDR2 is YYDKDF (reference sequence).

J is TRBJ2-5 and V is TRBV19; 9 bases align to TRBD1. J gave up 2 bases and V 8 bases, and 3 bases lay outside the gene matches. The CDR3 is made up of 13 amino acids. Germline V gene data show CDR1 as LNHDA and CDR2 as SQIVND (reference sequence). The DNA for the CDR3 is TGTGCCAGTGGGGACAGGGCTCAAGAGACCCAGTACTTC. Amino acid sequence: CASGDRAQETQYF.

V gene TRBV10-3 combines with J gene TRBJ1-2; maybe TRBD1 (5 bases). Germline loops: CDR1 ENHRY, CDR2 SYGVKD. The CDR3 extends over 13 amino acids. Trimming removed 6 bases at V and 4 bases at J, with 12 bases between. The CDR3 DNA sequence: TGTGCCATCAGGGCGGGGGGTGGCTATGGCTACACCTTC. Its protein is CAIRAGGGYGYTF.

The J gene is TRBJ1-2, the V gene TRBV4-2, with TRBD1 matching over 9 bases. This CDR3 has 15 residues. CDR1 and CDR2 from the germline V gene are LGHNA and YNFKEQ. V lost 5 bases and J lost 4; bases outside the gene matches: 8. In DNA form, the CDR3 reads TGTGCCAGCAGCTCACCGGGACAGGGAATCTATGGCTACACCTTC. Protein: CASSSPGQGIYGYTF.

CDR3: CASVRFRGEKLFF. CDR3 in DNA: TGTGCCAGCGTTCGTTTCAGGGGCGAAAAACTGTTTTTT. The chain carries TRBV2 and TRBJ1-4; D is possibly TRBD1 (6 bases). This CDR3 is built from 13 residues. Trimming stripped 8 bases from V and 8 bases from J, with 15 bases between. Germline values: CDR1 SNHLY, CDR2 FYNNEI.

The chain employs TRBV5-1 and TRBJ1-3; no definite D call. Germline V CDR1 and CDR2: SGHRS, YFSETQ. The V end was cut by 0 bases, the J end by 2 bases, with 6 bases between. The CDR3 has 14 amino acids. The CDR3 loop reads CASSLDGAGNTIYF. CDR3 in DNA: TGCGCCAGCAGCTTGGACGGGGCTGGAAACACCATATATTTT.

This chain links TRBV6-6 with TRBJ1-3; 8 positions agree with TRBD1. Germline lookup yields CDR1 MNHNY and CDR2 SVGAGI (reference sequence). The CDR3 totals 14 residues. J was trimmed by 6 bases and V by 5 bases; bases with no gene match: 6. CDR3 protein: CASSLRQGQNTIYF. The CDR3 region has the DNA TGTGCCAGCAGTCTACGACAGGGGCAAAACACCATATATTTT.